The 4 T cell receptor beta chains below all came from one sample that was sequenced in a study of Ad26.COV2.S vaccination and SARS-CoV-2 variants. Some clones are missing from TCRdb's copy, which holds only in-frame ones; the method was immunoSEQ multiplex PCR. The sample has around 320,000 clones; 85% to 90% are singletons. Described treatment: around 19 received Ad26.COV2.S at low or high dose, single or two shots; roughly five received placebo; per-sample allocation not given. Samples were taken on day 63 after the first vaccine or placebo injection. The sample was peripheral blood, taken in a trial of Ad26.COV2.S vaccine versus placebo. The receptor set was obtained from a person between 18 and 65 years old who received the Ad26.COV2.S COVID-19 vaccine or a placebo.

This clone was counted a single time. This chain uses TRBV6-5 with TRBJ1-3, with D tentatively TRBD1 (6 bases). Trimming cost V 5 bases and J 1 base, with 12 bases left between them. Per germline, CDR1 MNHEY and CDR2 SVGAGI. This CDR3 is built from 15 residues. The CDR3 nucleotides read TGTGCCAGCAGTCTCGGGGGCGGGTCTGGAAACACCATATATTTT. Residues: CASSLGGGSGNTIYF.

The chain links TRBV30 to TRBJ1-2; 7 bases line up with TRBD1. The germline V gene has CDR1 GTSNPN and CDR2 SVGIG (reference sequence). The CDR3 spans 13 residues. V gave up 2 bases and J gave up 1 base; unmatched junction bases: 1. In nucleotides, the CDR3 is TGTGCCTGGAGTAGGGACAGTAACTATGGCTACACCTTC. Encoded protein: CAWSRDSNYGYTF.

V gene TRBV5-1 combines with J gene TRBJ1-2; TRBD1 is a possible D gene (6 bases). Trimming took off 2 bases at V and 4 bases at J, with 12 bases between the two ends. Germline CDR1 reads SGHRS; CDR2 reads YFSETQ. This CDR3 comprises 14 residues. This CDR3 reads CASSLMEGGYGYTF. The CDR3 DNA is TGCGCCAGCAGCTTAATGGAGGGGGGCTATGGCTACACCTTC.

The CDR3 sequence: CASSEFDRGSTDTQYF. As DNA, the CDR3 is TGTGCCAGCAGTGAATTCGATAGGGGCTCCACAGATACGCAGTATTTT. The gene calls are TRBV25-1 and TRBJ2-3; possibly TRBD1 for D (5 bases). V was shortened by 1 base and J by 2 bases, with 13 bases between the two germline ends. Germline V gene sequence: CDR1 MGHDK, CDR2 SYGVNS. The CDR3 spans 16 residues.